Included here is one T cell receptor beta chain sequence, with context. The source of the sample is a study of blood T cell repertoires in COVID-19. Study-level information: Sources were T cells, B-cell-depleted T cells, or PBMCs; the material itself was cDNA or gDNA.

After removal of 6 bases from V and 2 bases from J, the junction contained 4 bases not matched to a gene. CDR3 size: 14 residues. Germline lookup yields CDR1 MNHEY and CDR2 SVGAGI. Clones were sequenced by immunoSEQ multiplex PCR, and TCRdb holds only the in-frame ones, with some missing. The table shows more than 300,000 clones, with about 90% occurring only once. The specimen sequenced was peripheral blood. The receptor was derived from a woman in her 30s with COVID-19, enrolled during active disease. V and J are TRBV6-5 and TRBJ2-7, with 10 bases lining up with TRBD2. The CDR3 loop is CASRRGLAAYEQYF. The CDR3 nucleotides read TGTGCCAGCAGACGAGGACTAGCGGCCTACGAGCAGTACTTC.